This T cell receptor (beta chain) was identified during a study of cytomegalovirus exposure and HLA in healthy donors. Overall study findings and caveats: Further analysis, carried out later, found HLA-associated TCR beta chains more clonally expanded than equally common other chains.

The CDR3 loop spans 12 amino acids. Germline lookup yields CDR1 SQVTM and CDR2 ANQGSEA. Trimming removed 4 bases from V and 6 bases from J, with 12 bases in between. With 60 Vbeta and 13 Jbeta primers, the PCR was carried out. The assay was immunoSEQ multiplex PCR, and TCRdb's table has in-frame clones only and misses some. Here the sample spans approximately 130,000 clones, about three quarters being singletons. Points on this clone: Its matching antigen is unknown.

J is TRBJ1-1 and V is TRBV29-1; D uncertain. The material sequenced was PBMCs. The receptor comes from a man aged 30 to 39 in good health and CMV-seronegative. In DNA form, the CDR3 reads TGCAGCGTTGGCAGCGCCGCTTCTGAAGCTTTCTTT. It specifies CSVGSAASEAFF. Supplemented by reference TRBV29-1 and TRBJ1-1, the full variable domain reads SAVISQKPSRDICQRGTSLTIQCQVDSQVTMMFWYRQQPGQSLTLIATANQGSEATYESGFVIDKFPISRPNLTFSTLTVSNMSPEDSSIYLCSVGSAASEAFFGQGTRLTVV.